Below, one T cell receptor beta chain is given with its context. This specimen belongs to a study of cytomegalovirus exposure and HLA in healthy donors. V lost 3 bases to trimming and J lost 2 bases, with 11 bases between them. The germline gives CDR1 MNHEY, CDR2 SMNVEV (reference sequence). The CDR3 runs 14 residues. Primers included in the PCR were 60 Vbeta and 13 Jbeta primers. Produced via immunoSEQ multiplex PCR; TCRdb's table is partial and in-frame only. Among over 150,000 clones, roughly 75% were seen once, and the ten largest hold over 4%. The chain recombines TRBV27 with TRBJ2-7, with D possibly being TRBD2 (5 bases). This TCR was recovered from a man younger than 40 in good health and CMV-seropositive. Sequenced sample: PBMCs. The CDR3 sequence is CASSFRGGPYEQYF. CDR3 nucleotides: TGTGCCAGCAGTTTTCGTGGAGGCCCCTACGAGCAGTACTTC.